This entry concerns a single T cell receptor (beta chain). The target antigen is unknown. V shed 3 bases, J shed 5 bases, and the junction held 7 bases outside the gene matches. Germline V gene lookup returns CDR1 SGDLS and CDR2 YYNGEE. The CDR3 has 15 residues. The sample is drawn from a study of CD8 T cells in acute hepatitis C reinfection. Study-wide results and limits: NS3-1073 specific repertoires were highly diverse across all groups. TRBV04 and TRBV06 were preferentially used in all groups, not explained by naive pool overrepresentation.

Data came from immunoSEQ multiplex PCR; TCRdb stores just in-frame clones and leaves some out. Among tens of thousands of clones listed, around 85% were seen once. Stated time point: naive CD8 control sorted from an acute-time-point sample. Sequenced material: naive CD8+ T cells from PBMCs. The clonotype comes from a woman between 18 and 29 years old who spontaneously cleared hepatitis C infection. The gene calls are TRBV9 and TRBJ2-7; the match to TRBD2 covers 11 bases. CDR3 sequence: CASSARTSGRNEQYF. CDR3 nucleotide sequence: TGTGCCAGCAGCGCCCGGACTAGCGGGCGGAACGAGCAGTACTTC.